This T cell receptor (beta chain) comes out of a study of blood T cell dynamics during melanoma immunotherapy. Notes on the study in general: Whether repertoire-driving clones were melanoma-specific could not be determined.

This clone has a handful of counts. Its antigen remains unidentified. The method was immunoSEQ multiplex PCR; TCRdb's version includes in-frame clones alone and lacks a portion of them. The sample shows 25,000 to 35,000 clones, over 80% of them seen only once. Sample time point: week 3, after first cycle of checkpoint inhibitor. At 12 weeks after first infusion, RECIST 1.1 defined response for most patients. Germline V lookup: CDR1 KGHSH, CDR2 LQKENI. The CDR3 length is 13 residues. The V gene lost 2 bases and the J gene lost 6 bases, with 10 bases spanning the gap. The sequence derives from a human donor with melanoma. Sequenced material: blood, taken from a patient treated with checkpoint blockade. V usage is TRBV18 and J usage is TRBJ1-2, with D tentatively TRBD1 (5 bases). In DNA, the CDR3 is TGTGCCAGCTCACCAGGCAGGGTGGATGGCTACACCTTC. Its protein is CASSPGRVDGYTF.